A selection of T cell receptor beta chains follows, all from one sample in a study of CD8 T cells in ankylosing spondylitis. TCRdb itself ran the 5' RACE reads through MiXCR, one entry per CDR3 protein. The top ten hold less than 0.65% of the sample, which has hundreds of thousands of distinct CDR3 sequences, 10% to 15% seen once. The source material was blood, either unsorted or a sorted T cell fraction (not recorded which). These TCRs come from a male donor with ankylosing spondylitis. Each CDR3 is given without its conserved first and last residue. The order of the fields is V gene, J gene, CDR3 protein.

TRBV20-1	TRBJ2-2	SAREASGFFTGELF
TRBV18	TRBJ2-1	ASSPLRADNEQF
TRBV7-8	TRBJ1-3	ASSLGTAGNTIY
TRBV27	TRBJ1-1	ASSLGGHDRLNTEAF
TRBV6-5	TRBJ2-1	ASSYWGGQNEQF
TRBV7-2	TRBJ2-3	ASSPGLAGFTDTQY
TRBV28	TRBJ2-1	ASKGASGSSYNEQF
TRBV5-1	TRBJ1-1	ASRVASDRRNTEAF
TRBV10-3	TRBJ1-3	AISNTVGNTIY
TRBV29-1	TRBJ1-1	SVDPGENTEAF
TRBV12-3/TRBV12-4	TRBJ1-1	ASSLWVGTEVF
TRBV20-1	TRBJ1-2	GQGAQNYGYT
TRBV18	TRBJ1-1	ASSSNSDSNTEAF
TRBV4-2	TRBJ2-5	ASSVGTSEETQY
TRBV20-1	TRBJ2-3	SARGGEGDTQY
TRBV18	TRBJ2-7	ASSPQVVNEQY
TRBV7-6	TRBJ2-6	ASSLGQGLNVLT
TRBV4-3	TRBJ2-7	ASSRHSGLRDGYEQY
TRBV7-6	TRBJ2-7	ASSHPLGGNYEQY
TRBV20-1	TRBJ2-3	SASYTDTQY
TRBV6-5	TRBJ2-3	ASGGWTDTQY
TRBV11-2	TRBJ2-5	ASQLAGVETQY
TRBV28	TRBJ2-7	ASSLPGRGAYEQY
TRBV28	TRBJ2-5	ASSPPDRAQETQY
TRBV4-2	TRBJ1-6	ASSQDQGGNSPLH
TRBV15	TRBJ2-7	ATSRALTTSGRGVQQY
TRBV20-1	TRBJ2-3	SATPQREASTDTQY
TRBV6-2/TRBV6-3	TRBJ1-5	ASSYRQGNQPQH